Below, 32 T cell receptor beta chains from the same sample are listed, as sequenced in a study of T cell responses to AZD1222 COVID-19 vaccine (dated by TCRdb to about 2021). The time point label corresponds to: baseline before first vaccination. Library preparation employed the immunoSEQ multiplex PCR assay. TCRdb obtained this table from immuneACCESS and retained in-frame rearrangements with V and J assigned. These tables miss some clones; where compared with another copy, unresolved V genes account for less than half of the shortfall, and the remainder is unexplained. The sample includes 100,000 to 150,000 clones, with 93% observed a single time. 5.4% of the sample comes from the top ten. Sample: peripheral blood, taken on day 0 of AZD1222 vaccination. These receptors were taken from an adult in good health.

The V gene is TRBV19, the J gene TRBJ2-2, with TRBD2 as a possible D gene (5 bases). Trimming removed 3 bases at V and 6 bases at J, with 8 bases between. Looked up from germline, CDR1 is LNHDA and CDR2 is SQIVND (reference sequence). The CDR3 is made up of 13 amino acids. The CDR3 bases are TGTGCCAGTAGTATTCCGGGGTCCGGGGAGCTGTTTTTT. It is translated as CASSIPGSGELFF.

The chain joins TRBV4-3 to TRBJ1-1; D is uncertain. V was cut by 0 bases and J by 0 bases, with 5 bases left in between. Germline V gene data show CDR1 as LGHNA and CDR2 as YSLEER. There are 14 residues in the CDR3. The CDR3 DNA follows: TGCGCCAGCAGCCAAGATACAATGAACACTGAAGCTTTCTTT. The encoded protein is CASSQDTMNTEAFF.

This clone has only one observation. This chain links TRBV25-1 with TRBJ2-7; D is tentatively TRBD1 or TRBD2 (7 bases each). V lost 6 bases, J lost 1 base, and 16 bases lay in between. This CDR3 spans 15 amino acids. CDR1 is MGHDK and CDR2 is SYGVNS in the germline V gene. The CDR3 DNA sequence: TGTGCCAGCAGGGGGGGAGGGGGCAAGTCCTACGAGCAGTACTTC. Translation gives CASRGGGGKSYEQYF.

The chain links TRBV4-1 to TRBJ2-7; TRBD2 agrees at 7 bases. Trimming at V came to 1 base and at J to 3 bases, leaving 12 bases not matched to a gene. The CDR3 contains 17 residues. Germline CDR1 and CDR2: MGHRA and YSYEKL. The CDR3 coding sequence is TGCGCCAGCAGCCAAGTTTCTAGCGGATTAACGGTCTACGAGCAGTACTTC. It is translated as CASSQVSSGLTVYEQYF.

The chain couples TRBV11-3 to TRBJ2-7; no clear D gene. Looked up from germline, CDR1 is SGHNT and CDR2 is YENEEA. The V end lost 5 bases, the J end lost 0 bases, and 11 bases lay between the germline ends. This CDR3 has 14 residues. CDR3 amino acids: CASSPDTSSYEQYF. For the CDR3, the DNA is TGTGCCAGCAGCCCTGACACGAGCTCCTACGAGCAGTACTTC.

This chain joins TRBV24-1 and TRBJ1-5, with D maybe TRBD1 (5 bases). The CDR3 contains 15 residues. CDR1 is KGHDR, CDR2 SFDVKD, per germline. Deletions cut 3 bases from V and 3 bases from J, with 11 bases between. The CDR3, as DNA: TGTGCCACCAGTGATGGGGACCTTCTCAATCAGCCCCAGCATTTT. Amino acids: CATSDGDLLNQPQHF.

V is TRBV30 and J is TRBJ2-1; TRBD2 matches at 10 bases. The CDR3 has 14 residues. The junction had 7 bases not matched to a gene; V was cut back by 4 bases and J by 7 bases. The germline gives CDR1 GTSNPN, CDR2 SVGIG (reference sequence). The CDR3 sequence is CAWNQLAGDNEQFF. CDR3 DNA: TGTGCCTGGAATCAGCTAGCGGGAGATAATGAGCAGTTCTTC. The entire variable domain, with the rest obtained from reference TRBV30 and TRBJ2-1, is as follows: SQTIHQWPATLVQPVGSPLSLECTVEGTSNPNLYWYRQAAGRGLQLLFYSVGIGQISSEVPQNLSASRPQDRQFILSSKKLLLSDSGFYLCAWNQLAGDNEQFFGPGTRLTVL.

This chain joins TRBV11-3 and TRBJ2-1, with 8 bases that match TRBD2. The ends lost 1 base at V and 9 bases at J; junction bases unmatched: 17. The CDR3 consists of 18 residues. CDR1 is SGHNT, CDR2 YENEEA, per germline. The CDR3, as DNA: TGTGCCAGCAGCTTAGGCCCGCGGGGAGCTAAGCGGGAGTCTGAGCAGTTCTTC. It translates to CASSLGPRGAKRESEQFF.

The chain carries TRBV7-8 and TRBJ2-2; D is unresolved. V shed 1 base and J shed 6 bases, with 6 bases lying between them. Germline V gene data show CDR1 as SGHVS and CDR2 as FQNEAQ. The CDR3 length is 13 residues. The CDR3 protein is CASSLVQAGELFF. The CDR3 DNA is TGTGCCAGCAGCTTAGTGCAGGCCGGGGAGCTGTTTTTT.

This chain joins TRBV12-3 or TRBV12-4 and TRBJ1-2; tentative D call: TRBD1 (6 bases). The CDR3 sequence is 12 residues long. Trimming removed 5 bases at V and 4 bases at J, with 8 bases between. The CDR3 nucleotides are TGTGCCAGCAGTCAGGGGTTCTATGGCTACACCTTC. Translated, it gives CASSQGFYGYTF.

This clone was seen a single time. The V call is TRBV4-2, the J call TRBJ2-4; D is unresolved. The germline CDR1 and CDR2 sequences are LGHNA and YNFKEQ. The germline V and J ends were trimmed by 1 base and 0 bases, with 7 bases remaining between them. The CDR3 runs to 15 residues. The CDR3 bases are TGTGCCAGCAGCCAAGGCCGGCTAGCCAAAAACATTCAGTACTTC. This codes for CASSQGRLAKNIQYF.

V and J are TRBV27 and TRBJ2-1, with D uncertain. Germline V gene lookup returns CDR1 MNHEY and CDR2 SMNVEV (reference sequence). V gave up 7 bases and J gave up 5 bases, with 15 bases separating them. This CDR3 has 14 amino acids. The CDR3 protein is CASKIAQANNEQFF. CDR3 coding DNA: TGTGCCAGCAAAATCGCCCAGGCAAACAATGAGCAGTTCTTC.

V usage is TRBV11-2 and J usage is TRBJ2-7; possible D gene TRBD1, 6 bases. The germline V and J ends were trimmed by 5 bases and 3 bases, with 17 bases remaining between them. Per germline, CDR1 SGHAT and CDR2 FQNNGV. The CDR3 length is 15 residues. CDR3 bases: TGTGCCAGCAGCCGTCTAGGGGGTCTCTACTACGAGCAGTACTTC. This codes for CASSRLGGLYYEQYF.

The V and J genes are TRBV27 and TRBJ1-4, with TRBD1 identical over 7 bases. The CDR3 covers 14 residues. CDR1 is MNHEY, CDR2 SMNVEV, per germline (reference sequence). J gave up 8 bases and V 2 bases, and 5 bases lay outside the gene matches. CDR3 region: CASSLGQVGEKLFF. The CDR3 bases are TGTGCCAGCAGTTTAGGACAGGTTGGGGAAAAACTGTTTTTT.

In this sample, this clone turned up once. The chain combines TRBV6-5 with TRBJ1-5; TRBD1 aligns across 9 bases. The CDR3 runs 15 residues. CDR1 and CDR2 from the germline V gene are MNHEY and SVGAGI. J was trimmed by 4 bases and V by 7 bases; bases with no gene match: 8. The chain's CDR3 is CASNHRGQGNQPQHF. CDR3 DNA sequence: TGTGCCAGCAACCACAGGGGGCAAGGGAATCAGCCCCAGCATTTT.

This clone appeared a single time. The DNA for the CDR3 is TGTGCCACCAGCTCAGACAGGAGATCTAACTATGGCTACACCTTC. Encoded protein: CATSSDRRSNYGYTF. V usage is TRBV15 and J usage is TRBJ1-2; possible D gene TRBD1, 6 bases. This CDR3 is built from 15 residues. V was pared by 5 bases and J by 0 bases, with 13 bases between. Germline V lookup: CDR1 LNHNV, CDR2 YYDKDF (reference sequence).

The chain carries TRBV20-1 and TRBJ1-1; D remains ambiguous. The CDR3 is made up of 13 amino acids. Trimming left V 3 bases short and J 5 bases short, with 13 bases between. Germline assignment: CDR1 DFQATT and CDR2 SNEGSKA (reference sequence). The CDR3 spells CSASPTPGTEAFF. CDR3 in DNA: TGCAGTGCTAGTCCAACCCCTGGGACTGAAGCTTTCTTT.

The genes are TRBV30 and TRBJ1-1; tentatively, D is TRBD1 (5 bases). This CDR3 is 12 amino acids long. Trimming stripped 6 bases from V and 7 bases from J, with 15 bases between. The germline V gene encodes CDR1 GTSNPN and CDR2 SVGIG (reference sequence). CDR3 protein: CACGKGSVEAFF. In DNA, the CDR3 is TGTGCCTGTGGCAAGGGGTCGGTTGAAGCTTTCTTT.

This clone was seen only once. The J gene is TRBJ1-2, the V gene TRBV5-6, with 7 positions matching TRBD1. The junction had 3 bases not matched to a gene; V was cut back by 4 bases and J by 0 bases. The CDR3 totals 14 residues. Germline CDR1 is SGHDT and CDR2 is YYEEEE. CDR3 DNA: TGTGCCAGCAGCCCGACAGGGACTAACTATGGCTACACCTTC. Its protein product is CASSPTGTNYGYTF. Full variable domain (missing parts from reference TRBV5-6 and TRBJ1-2): DAGVTQSPTHLIKTRGQQVTLRCSPKSGHDTVSWYQQALGQGPQFIFQYYEEEERQRGNFPDRFSGHQFPNYSSELNVNALLLGDSALYLCASSPTGTNYGYTFGSGTRLTVV.

J is TRBJ2-7 and V is TRBV18; D might be TRBD1 or TRBD2, each matching 5 bases. V lost 4 bases to trimming and J lost 0 bases, with 7 bases between them. In germline, CDR1 is KGHSH, CDR2 LQKENI. There are 13 residues in the CDR3. This CDR3 reads CASSRGISYEQYF. The CDR3 bases are TGTGCCAGCTCACGGGGGATCTCCTACGAGCAGTACTTC.

The rearrangement joins TRBV7-9 to TRBJ2-7; D gene unclear. The germline V gene encodes CDR1 SEHNR and CDR2 FQNEAQ (reference sequence). Trimming removed 3 bases from V and 0 bases from J, with 6 bases in between. This CDR3 spans 13 amino acids. CDR3 nucleotide sequence: TGTGCCAGCAGCTTGACGGACTCCTACGAGCAGTACTTC. Its protein is CASSLTDSYEQYF.

The sample holds one count of this clone. This rearrangement joins TRBV5-4 to TRBJ2-1; 8 bases map to TRBD1. There are 14 residues in the CDR3. Germline V gives CDR1 SGHNT, CDR2 YYREEE (reference sequence). V lost 3 bases to trimming and J lost 2 bases; unmatched junction nucleotides: 1. The CDR3 loop reads CASSSGQAYNEQFF. CDR3 nucleotide sequence: TGTGCCAGCAGCTCGGGACAGGCCTACAATGAGCAGTTCTTC.

The V gene is TRBV3-1 (or the pseudogene TRBV3-2), the J gene TRBJ2-1; 12 bases match TRBD2. Germline V gives CDR1 LGHDT, CDR2 YNNKEL (reference sequence). The CDR3 consists of 17 residues. V trimming: 2 bases; J trimming: 4 bases; junction bases outside the gene matches: 6. The CDR3 region is CASSQRLAGAIYNEQFF. The CDR3 DNA reads as TGTGCCAGCAGCCAAAGACTAGCGGGGGCCATATACAATGAGCAGTTCTTC.

This chain links TRBV7-7 with TRBJ2-2; TRBD2 aligns across 10 bases. The V and J ends lost 3 bases and 1 base, in that order; junction bases with no gene match: 2. Germline lookup yields CDR1 SSHAT and CDR2 FNYEAQ (reference sequence). This CDR3 contains 16 residues. CDR3 sequence reads: CASSFLAGENTGELFF. In DNA, the CDR3 is TGTGCCAGCAGCTTCCTAGCGGGAGAGAACACCGGGGAGCTGTTTTTT. The whole variable domain, remainder taken from reference TRBV7-7 and TRBJ2-2, is GAGVSQSPRYKVTKRGQDVTLRCDPISSHATLYWYQQALGQGPEFLTYFNYEAQPDKSGLPSDRFSAERPEGSISTLTIQRTEQRDSAMYRCASSFLAGENTGELFFGEGSRLTVL.

The table lists this clone with many counts. The J gene is TRBJ2-1, the V gene TRBV19; 8 positions agree with TRBD2. The CDR3 spans 15 residues. Germline V lookup: CDR1 LNHDA, CDR2 SQIVND (reference sequence). V gave up 0 bases and J gave up 9 bases; unmatched junction bases: 7. The CDR3 sequence: CASSIDPGLGREQFF. CDR3 DNA sequence: TGTGCCAGTAGTATAGATCCGGGACTAGGCCGTGAGCAGTTCTTC.

The gene calls are TRBV28 and TRBJ2-2; 7 positions match TRBD2. The CDR3 sequence is 15 residues long. V lost 7 bases, J lost 2 bases, and 7 bases stayed unmatched. The germline gives CDR1 MDHEN, CDR2 SYDVKM. The CDR3 spells CASNAGTINTGELFF. CDR3 coding DNA: TGTGCCAGCAACGCCGGGACTATAAACACCGGGGAGCTGTTTTTT. Looking up the rest from reference TRBV28 and TRBJ2-2 gives the full variable domain: DVKVTQSSRYLVKRTGEKVFLECVQDMDHENMFWYRQDPGLGLRLIYFSYDVKMKEKGDIPEGYSVSREKKERFSLILESASTNQTSMYLCASNAGTINTGELFFGEGSRLTVL.

The chain recombines TRBV10-2 with TRBJ2-5, with 12 bases aligning to TRBD2. The V gene end was trimmed by 4 bases and the J gene end by 6 bases; junction bases not matched to a gene: 9. Germline V gives CDR1 WSHSY, CDR2 SAAADI. CDR3 length equals 16 residues. Here the CDR3 reads CASSALAGGLQQTQYF. DNA of the CDR3: TGCGCCAGCAGTGCTCTAGCGGGGGGGCTTCAACAGACCCAGTACTTC.

V and J are TRBV5-5 and TRBJ2-7, with unresolved D. This CDR3 region has 13 residues. Trimming took 4 bases from V and 0 from J, leaving 8 bases between them. Germline V gene lookup returns CDR1 SGHKS and CDR2 YYEKEE (reference sequence). The CDR3 reads CASSGGSSYEQYF. Here the CDR3 DNA reads TGTGCCAGCAGCGGCGGTAGCTCCTACGAGCAGTACTTC.

The chain couples TRBV20-1 to TRBJ1-3; no clear D gene. Germline V gives CDR1 DFQATT, CDR2 SNEGSKA (reference sequence). The V end was cut by 6 bases, the J end by 3 bases, with 6 bases between. The CDR3 runs 11 residues. CDR3 DNA: TGCAGTGCCTCGGGTGGAAACACCATATATTTT. Translating gives CSASGGNTIYF.

This clone was found once. The rearrangement uses TRBV30 and TRBJ2-2; D may be TRBD1 (6 bases). Germline CDR1 GTSNPN, CDR2 SVGIG (reference sequence). CDR3 length: 14 residues. The V gene lost 2 bases and the J gene lost 5 bases, with 12 bases spanning the gap. This CDR3 is CAWSLRTATGELFF. The CDR3 DNA follows: TGTGCCTGGAGTTTGAGGACAGCTACCGGGGAGCTGTTTTTT.

The chain couples TRBV6-5 to TRBJ1-1; 7 nucleotides line up with TRBD1. With V trimmed by 5 bases and J by 7 bases, 10 bases remained unmatched. The CDR3 sequence is 14 residues long. CDR1 and CDR2 (germline): MNHEY, SVGAGI. For the CDR3, the DNA is TGTGCCAGCAGTAGTCCACGGGACAGCAGTGAAGCTTTCTTT. This encodes CASSSPRDSSEAFF.

This chain joins TRBV7-9 and TRBJ2-3, with D maybe TRBD2 (6 bases). V lost 6 bases, J lost 2 bases, and 15 bases lay in between. In germline, CDR1 is SEHNR, CDR2 FQNEAQ (reference sequence). This CDR3 has 15 residues. The CDR3 here is CASSLISGFTDTQYF. The CDR3, as DNA: TGTGCCAGCAGTTTAATTAGCGGATTCACAGATACGCAGTATTTT.